This record looks at one TCR beta chain sequence and its context. The sample is drawn from a study of cytomegalovirus exposure and HLA in healthy donors. Germline assignment: CDR1 SGHTA and CDR2 FQGNSA. The CDR3 spans 13 residues. V was shortened by 1 base and J by 12 bases, with 13 bases between the two germline ends. PCR used 60 Vbeta primers and 13 Jbeta primers. The protocol was immunoSEQ multiplex PCR, while the TCRdb copy is restricted to in-frame clones and leaves out a portion. The sample comprises 160,000 or so clones, around 80% of which are singletons, and 7% rests with the top ten. The TCR was taken from a young woman in good health and CMV-seropositive. This chain joins TRBV7-2 and TRBJ2-1, with D unclear. Material for sequencing was PBMCs. The CDR3 nucleotides are TGTGCCAGCAGCTTAGTAGGCACTAATCGGCAGTTCTTC. This sequence encodes CASSLVGTNRQFF.